The T cell receptor beta chain under discussion was sequenced for a study of blood T cell repertoires in COVID-19. Study information: COVID-19 samples collected from the United States, Italy and Spain covered acute and convalescent phases. The analysed material was cDNA or gDNA that came from T cells, B-cell-depleted T cells, or PBMCs.

In the authors' workflow: Amplification of reference gene primers provided the estimated nucleated cell counts. The assay was immunoSEQ multiplex PCR, and TCRdb's table has in-frame clones only and misses some. V and J calls and clone size are as listed in that table; D and trimming were resolved from the DNA. The sample has about 300,000 clones; about 82% are singletons. Germline values: CDR1 MNHNY, CDR2 SVGAGI (reference sequence). The J segment lost 6 bases and the V segment lost 2 bases, leaving 7 bases of the junction unmatched. CDR3 length: 15 residues. This clonotype was sampled from a woman aged 50 to 60 with acute or convalescent COVID-19. Input material: peripheral blood. J is TRBJ2-7 and V is TRBV6-6, with TRBD1 matching over 10 bases. This CDR3 reads CASSYTGQGQSEQYF. The CDR3 DNA sequence: TGTGCCAGCAGTTACACGGGACAGGGGCAGAGCGAGCAGTACTTC.